This T cell receptor beta chain was retrieved from a study of spatial heterogeneity in lung cancer. General study results and limits: Expanded intratumoral alpha and beta TCR counts tracked tumor mutation counts.

TCRdb recomputed calls from the 5' RACE reads with MiXCR, one row per CDR3 protein. Of 1,400 to 1,500 distinct CDR3 sequences in the sample, 13% were seen once. This clonotype rates as medium-sized. Its antigen is as yet unknown. Regarding time point: sample taken at primary tumor resection. Samples came from 65 to 75 TRACERx patients with untreated early-stage lung cancer. This CDR3 is 15 amino acids long. CDR1 is SGHRS and CDR2 is YFSETQ in the germline V gene. The V end lost 0 bases, the J end lost 1 base, and 11 bases lay between the germline ends. The sample here was lung tumor tissue, taken at surgery. The V call is TRBV5-1, the J call TRBJ2-7, with D uncertain. The receptor was isolated from a female donor with early-stage non-small cell lung cancer. The CDR3 sequence: CASSLAPFGSYEQYF. The CDR3 DNA reads TGCGCCAGCAGCTTGGCCCCCTTCGGATCCTACGAGCAGTACTTC. Full variable domain (remainder filled in from reference TRBV5-1 and TRBJ2-7): KAGVTQTPRYLIKTRGQQVTLSCSPISGHRSVSWYQQTPGQGLQFLFEYFSETQRNKGNFPGRFSGRQFSNSRSEMNVSTLELGDSALYLCASSLAPFGSYEQYFGPGTRLTVT.